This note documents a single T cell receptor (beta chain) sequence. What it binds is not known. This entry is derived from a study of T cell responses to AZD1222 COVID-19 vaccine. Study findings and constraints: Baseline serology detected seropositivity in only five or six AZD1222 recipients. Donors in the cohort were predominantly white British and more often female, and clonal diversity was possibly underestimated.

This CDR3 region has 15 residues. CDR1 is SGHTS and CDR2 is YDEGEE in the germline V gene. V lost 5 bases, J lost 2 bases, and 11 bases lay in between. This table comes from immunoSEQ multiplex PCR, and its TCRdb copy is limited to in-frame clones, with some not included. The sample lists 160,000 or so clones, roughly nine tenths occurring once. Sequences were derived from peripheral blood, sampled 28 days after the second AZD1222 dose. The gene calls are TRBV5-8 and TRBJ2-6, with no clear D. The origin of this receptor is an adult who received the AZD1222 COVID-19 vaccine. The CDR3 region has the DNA TGTGCCAGCAGACCATTGGCCCCTGGGGCCAACGTCCTGACTTTC. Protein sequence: CASRPLAPGANVLTF. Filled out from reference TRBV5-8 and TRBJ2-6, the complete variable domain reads EAGVTQSPTHLIKTRGQQATLRCSPISGHTSVYWYQQALGLGLQFLLWYDEGEERNRGNFPPRFSGRQFPNYSSELNVNALELEDSALYLCASRPLAPGANVLTFGAGSRLTVL.